This T cell receptor beta chain was sequenced during a study of T-cell memory formation after mild COVID-19. 5'RACE primed from the constant segment yielded TCR alpha and TCR beta cDNA libraries bearing sample barcodes and UMIs. TCRdb itself ran the 5' RACE reads through MiXCR, one entry per CDR3 protein. The repertoire holds about 390,000 distinct CDR3 sequences, with roughly 15% as singletons. Trimming took 5 bases from V and 5 from J; bases not matched to a gene: 2. Per the germline V gene, CDR1 is SSHAT and CDR2 is FNYEAQ (reference sequence). The CDR3 has 14 amino acids. Study results and limitations: Pre-infection memory carried some responding clones, suggesting that cross-reactive memory joined.

Ten or more counts support this clonotype. Its antigen is undetermined. The source material was PBMCs or a T cell subset sorted from them (not recorded which). The receptor's source is a man between 18 and 29 years old who had mild COVID-19 (a few samples of this study predate the infection). Cell type and time point are not known. The chain employs TRBV7-7 and TRBJ2-2, with TRBD1 identical over 10 bases. CDR3 region: CASSTGQGTGELFF. The CDR3 nucleotides are TGTGCCAGCAGCACGGGACAGGGGACCGGGGAGCTGTTTTTT.